There are many counts of the clone carrying this T cell receptor (beta chain). Trimming removed 1 base at V and 3 bases at J, with 19 bases between. Germline assignment: CDR1 SGHAT and CDR2 FQNNGV. The CDR3 extends over 18 amino acids. The entry originates in a study of T-cell reconstitution after alpha-beta-depleted transplantation in children. Preparation of the TCRbeta library used unique molecular identifiers. One entry per CDR3 protein results from TCRdb running MiXCR on the PCR reads. Among over 200,000 distinct CDR3 sequences listed, roughly 10% were seen once. Here the sequenced sample was PBMCs from the stem cell graft donor, taken from the stem cell graft. This receptor was identified in a human donor who donated a stem cell graft to a child with acute lymphoblastic leukemia. This chain uses TRBV11-2 with TRBJ2-4; D not resolved. CDR3 in amino acids: CASSLVRVWGLDKNIQYF. The CDR3 region has the DNA TGTGCCAGCAGCTTAGTCCGCGTTTGGGGATTAGACAAAAACATTCAGTACTTC. The variable domain in full, with the rest retrieved from reference TRBV11-2 and TRBJ2-4, is EAGVAQSPRYKIIEKRQSVAFWCNPISGHATLYWYQQILGQGPKLLIQFQNNGVVDDSQLPKDRFSAERLKGVDSTLKIQPAKLEDSAVYLCASSLVRVWGLDKNIQYFGAGTRLSVL.